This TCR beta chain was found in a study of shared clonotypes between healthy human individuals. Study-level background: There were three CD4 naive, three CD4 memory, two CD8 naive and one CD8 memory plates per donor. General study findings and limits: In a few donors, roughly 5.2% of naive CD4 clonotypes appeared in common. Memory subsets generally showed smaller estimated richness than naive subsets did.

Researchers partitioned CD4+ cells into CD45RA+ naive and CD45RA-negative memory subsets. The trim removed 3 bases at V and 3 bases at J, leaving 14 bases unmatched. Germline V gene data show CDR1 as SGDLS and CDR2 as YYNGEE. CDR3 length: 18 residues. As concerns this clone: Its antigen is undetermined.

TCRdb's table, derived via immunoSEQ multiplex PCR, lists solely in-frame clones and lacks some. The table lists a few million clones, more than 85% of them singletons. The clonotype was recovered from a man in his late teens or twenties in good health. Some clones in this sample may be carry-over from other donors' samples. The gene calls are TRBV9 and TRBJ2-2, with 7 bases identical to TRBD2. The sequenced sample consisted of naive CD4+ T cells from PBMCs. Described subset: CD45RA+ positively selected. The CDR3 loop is CASSEGLKGAGHTGELFF. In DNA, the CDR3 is TGTGCCAGCAGCGAGGGACTAAAGGGAGCGGGACACACCGGGGAGCTGTTTTTT.